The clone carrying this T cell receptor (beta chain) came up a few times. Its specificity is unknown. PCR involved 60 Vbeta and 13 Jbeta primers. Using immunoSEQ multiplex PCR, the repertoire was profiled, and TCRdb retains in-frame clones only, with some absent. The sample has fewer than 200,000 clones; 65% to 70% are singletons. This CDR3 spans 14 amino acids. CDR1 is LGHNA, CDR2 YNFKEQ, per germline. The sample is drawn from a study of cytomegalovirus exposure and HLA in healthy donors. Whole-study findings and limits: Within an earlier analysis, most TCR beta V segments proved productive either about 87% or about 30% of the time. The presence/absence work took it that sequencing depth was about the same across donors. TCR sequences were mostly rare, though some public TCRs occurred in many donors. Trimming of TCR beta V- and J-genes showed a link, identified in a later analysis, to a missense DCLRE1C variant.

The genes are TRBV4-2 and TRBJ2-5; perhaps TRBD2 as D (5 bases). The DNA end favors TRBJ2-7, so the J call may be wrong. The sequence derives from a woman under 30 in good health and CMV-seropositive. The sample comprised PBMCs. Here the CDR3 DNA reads TGTGCCAGCAGCCAAGAGAGAGAGGGCTACGAGCAGTACTTC. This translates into CASSQEREGYEQYF.